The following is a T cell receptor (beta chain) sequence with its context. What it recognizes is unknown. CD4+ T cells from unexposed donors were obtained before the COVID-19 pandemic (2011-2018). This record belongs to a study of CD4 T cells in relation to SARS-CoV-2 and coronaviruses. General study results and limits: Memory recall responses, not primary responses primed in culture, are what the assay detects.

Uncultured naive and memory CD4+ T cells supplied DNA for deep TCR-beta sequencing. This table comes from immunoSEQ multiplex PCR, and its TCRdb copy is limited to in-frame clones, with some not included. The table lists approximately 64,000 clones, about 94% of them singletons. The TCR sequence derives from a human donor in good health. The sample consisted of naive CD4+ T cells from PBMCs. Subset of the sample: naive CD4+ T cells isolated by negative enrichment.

CDR3 DNA sequence: TGTGCCAGCAGTAGGGGGACAGGGAAGACTGAAGCTTTCTTT. Its protein product is CASSRGTGKTEAFF. The chain joins TRBV6-2 or TRBV6-3 to TRBJ1-1; 9 nucleotides line up with TRBD1. Germline CDR1 and CDR2: MNHEY and SVGEGT. Trimming at V came to 5 bases and at J to 5 bases, leaving 6 bases not matched to a gene. The length of the CDR3 is 14 residues.